One T cell receptor beta chain is described in this entry. This clonotype was seen a few times. Which antigen it targets is not known. Base qualities are missing; no much larger clone stands one base away. Library preparation employed PCR. Sequencer: Illumina HiSeq 2500. TCR library preparation used molecular barcoding, with unique molecular identifiers applied to normalize quantification of the TCRbeta repertoire. Using fastp at Q25 and MiXCR, TCRdb reprocessed the public reads and kept productive beta chains. CDR3 protein sequences are deduplicated, and each keeps its most common genes and DNA. This sample comprises 200,000 to 250,000 distinct CDR3 sequences, approximately 9% of them detected only once. The ten largest clones represent 5% to 7% of the sample. V has 3 bases trimmed and J has 2 bases trimmed; junction bases matching no gene number 8. Taken from the germline V gene (reference sequence), the CDR1 and CDR2 loops are DFQATT and SNEGSKA. The cysteine opens and the phenylalanine closes a CDR3 of 15 amino acids. Solely the CDR3 DNA is kept, with 45 bases framed from the first base.

This sample was taken from a study of T-cell reconstitution after alpha-beta-depleted transplantation in children (dated by TCRdb to 2016 to 2017). Some background on the complete study: T-cell immune reconstitution after TCRalphabeta/CD19-depleted allogeneic hematopoietic cell transplantation in children was quantitatively tracked in the study by means of TCR repertoire profiling.

This clonotype was obtained from a human donor who donated a stem cell graft to a child with acute lymphoblastic leukemia. Specimen: PBMCs from the stem cell graft donor, collected from the stem cell graft. The chain is assembled from TRBV20-1 and TRBJ2-7, with 9 middle bases fitting TRBD2. CDR3 protein: CSASQRGATPYEQYF. The DNA is TGCAGTGCTAGTCAGCGGGGGGCCACCCCCTACGAGCAGTACTTC.